This section outlines one T cell receptor beta chain sequence together with its context. Measured with immunoSEQ multiplex PCR; TCRdb has only the in-frame clones, and not every one. Of about 240,000 clones listed, about 90% are singletons. V shed 6 bases and J shed 4 bases, with 9 bases lying between them. This CDR3 has 13 amino acids. Germline assignment: CDR1 SGHVS and CDR2 FQNEAQ. This entry is derived from a study of blood T cell repertoires in COVID-19. Study-wide background: The United States, Italy and Spain provided the acute and convalescent COVID-19 samples. From T cells, B-cell-depleted T cells, or PBMCs came the material, which was cDNA or gDNA.

This clonotype originated in a man aged 55 to 69 who had recovered from COVID-19. This chain connects TRBV7-8 to TRBJ1-4, with a weak D call TRBD1 (5 bases). The sequenced sample consisted of peripheral blood. The CDR3 region is CASRFRGNEKLFF. The CDR3 DNA is TGTGCCAGCAGGTTTAGGGGTAATGAAAAACTGTTTTTT.